This T cell receptor (beta chain) was observed in a study of blood T cell repertoires in COVID-19. Overall study context: The samples span acute and convalescent COVID-19 from the United States, Italy and Spain. Sources were T cells, B-cell-depleted T cells, or PBMCs; the material itself was cDNA or gDNA.

Trimming removed 4 bases at V and 1 base at J, with 11 bases between. From germline, CDR1 is MNHEY and CDR2 SVGEGT. The CDR3 is 14 amino acids. Only in-frame clones appear in the TCRdb table, and some are missing; sequencing was by immunoSEQ multiplex PCR. The data contain fewer than 150,000 clones, about 82% of them singletons. Sequenced material: peripheral blood. The gene calls are TRBV6-2 or TRBV6-3 and TRBJ2-7; no firm D call. The source of this sequence is a man over 45 with acute or convalescent COVID-19. CDR3 in DNA: TGTGCCAGCAGTTTTAGGAGCGTTTCCTACGAGCAGTACTTC. Its translation: CASSFRSVSYEQYF.